This TCR beta chain was captured in a study of T cells in Graves' hyperthyroidism and ophthalmopathy. In patients aged 18 to 65, hyperthyroidism was newly diagnosed, with duration under 2 months. The diagnostic basis comprised clinical symptoms, serum thyroxine and TRAb, thyroid ultrasound and orbital computed tomography. There were TCR beta CDR3 regions amplified from RNA transcripts. A set of HTBI primers served as the primers for a first-round RT-PCR of the TCR CDR3. MiXCR, applied by TCRdb to the multiplex PCR reads, yields one record per CDR3 protein. Found here are more than 350,000 distinct CDR3 sequences, about a sixth of them singletons; the top ten hold approximately 30%. The trim removed 0 bases at V and 6 bases at J, leaving 15 bases unmatched. The germline V gene encodes CDR1 SGDLS and CDR2 YYNGEE. The CDR3 runs 18 residues. Study-level points and caveats: Ophthalmopathy prediction by the model preceded onset by a median approximately 5.9 months. Blood also held most thyroid clonotypes expanded beyond 0.001.

This clonotype was recorded many times. The antigen is not known. The TCR originated in a woman younger than 45 with Graves' hyperthyroidism that later progressed to Graves' ophthalmopathy. Sequencing used blood. This chain links TRBV9 with TRBJ2-1; 7 bases line up with TRBD1. As DNA, the CDR3 is TGTGCCAGCAGCGTAGCCGACAGGGCTCGGGATTGGGGCAATGAGCAGTTCTTC. The encoded protein is CASSVADRARDWGNEQFF.